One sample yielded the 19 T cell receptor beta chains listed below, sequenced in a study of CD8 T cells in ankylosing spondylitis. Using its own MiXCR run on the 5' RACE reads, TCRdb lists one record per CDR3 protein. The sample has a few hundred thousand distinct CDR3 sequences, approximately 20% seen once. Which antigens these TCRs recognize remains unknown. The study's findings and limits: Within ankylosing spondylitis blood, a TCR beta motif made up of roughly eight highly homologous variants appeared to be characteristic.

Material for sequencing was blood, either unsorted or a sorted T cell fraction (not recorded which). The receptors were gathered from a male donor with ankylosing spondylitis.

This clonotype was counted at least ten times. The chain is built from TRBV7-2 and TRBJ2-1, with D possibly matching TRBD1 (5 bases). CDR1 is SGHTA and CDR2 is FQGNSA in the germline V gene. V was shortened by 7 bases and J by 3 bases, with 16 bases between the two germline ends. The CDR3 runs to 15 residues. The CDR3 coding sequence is TGTGCCAGCACCAGAGAAGGGGTCAGCTACAATGAGCAGTTCTTC. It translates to CASTREGVSYNEQFF.

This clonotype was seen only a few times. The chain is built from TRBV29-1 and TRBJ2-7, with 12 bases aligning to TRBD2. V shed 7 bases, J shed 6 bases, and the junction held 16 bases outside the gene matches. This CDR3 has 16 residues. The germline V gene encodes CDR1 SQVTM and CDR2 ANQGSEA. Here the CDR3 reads CSARLAGDVGGSEQYF. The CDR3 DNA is TGCAGCGCCCGACTAGCGGGAGACGTGGGAGGCAGCGAGCAGTACTTC.

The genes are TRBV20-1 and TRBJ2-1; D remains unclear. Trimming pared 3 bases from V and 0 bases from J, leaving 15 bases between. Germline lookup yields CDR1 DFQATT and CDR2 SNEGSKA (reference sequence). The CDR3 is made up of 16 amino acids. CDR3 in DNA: TGCAGTGCTAGTGCGAGGACCGCCGGCTCCTACAATGAGCAGTTCTTC. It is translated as CSASARTAGSYNEQFF.

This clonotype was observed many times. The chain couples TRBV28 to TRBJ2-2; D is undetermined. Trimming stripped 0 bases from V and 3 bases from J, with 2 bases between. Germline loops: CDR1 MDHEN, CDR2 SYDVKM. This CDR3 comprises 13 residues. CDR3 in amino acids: CASSLWDTGELFF. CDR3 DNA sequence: TGTGCCAGCAGTTTATGGGACACCGGGGAGCTGTTTTTT.

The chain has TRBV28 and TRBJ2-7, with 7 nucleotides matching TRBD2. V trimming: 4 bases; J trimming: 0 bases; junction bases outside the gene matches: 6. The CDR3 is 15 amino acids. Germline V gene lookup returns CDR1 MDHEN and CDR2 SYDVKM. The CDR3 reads CASSSPAGSSYEQYF. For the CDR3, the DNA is TGTGCCAGCAGTTCCCCAGCGGGAAGCTCCTACGAGCAGTACTTC. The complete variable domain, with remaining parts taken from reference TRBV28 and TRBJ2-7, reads DVKVTQSSRYLVKRTGEKVFLECVQDMDHENMFWYRQDPGLGLRLIYFSYDVKMKEKGDIPEGYSVSREKKERFSLILESASTNQTSMYLCASSSPAGSSYEQYFGPGTRLTVT.

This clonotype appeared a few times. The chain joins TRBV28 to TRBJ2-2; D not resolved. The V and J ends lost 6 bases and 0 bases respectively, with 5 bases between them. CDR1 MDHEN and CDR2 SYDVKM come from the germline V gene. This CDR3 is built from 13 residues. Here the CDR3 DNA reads TGTGCCAGCAGACGACCGAACACCGGGGAGCTGTTTTTT. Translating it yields CASRRPNTGELFF.

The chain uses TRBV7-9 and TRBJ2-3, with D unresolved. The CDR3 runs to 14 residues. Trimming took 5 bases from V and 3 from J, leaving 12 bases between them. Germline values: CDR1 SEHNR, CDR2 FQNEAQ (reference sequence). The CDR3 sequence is CASSPAAPTDTQYF. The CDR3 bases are TGTGCCAGCAGCCCGGCAGCGCCTACAGATACGCAGTATTTT.

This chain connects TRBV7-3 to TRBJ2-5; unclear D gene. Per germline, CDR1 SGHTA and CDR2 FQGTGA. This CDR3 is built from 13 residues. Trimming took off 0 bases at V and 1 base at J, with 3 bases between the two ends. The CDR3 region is CASSLTRQETQYF. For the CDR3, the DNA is TGTGCCAGCAGCTTAACTCGCCAAGAGACCCAGTACTTC. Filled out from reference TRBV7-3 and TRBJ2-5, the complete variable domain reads GAGVSQTPSNKVTEKGKYVELRCDPISGHTALYWYRQSLGQGPEFLIYFQGTGAADDSGLPNDRFFAVRPEGSVSTLKIQRTERGDSAVYLCASSLTRQETQYFGPGTRLLVL.

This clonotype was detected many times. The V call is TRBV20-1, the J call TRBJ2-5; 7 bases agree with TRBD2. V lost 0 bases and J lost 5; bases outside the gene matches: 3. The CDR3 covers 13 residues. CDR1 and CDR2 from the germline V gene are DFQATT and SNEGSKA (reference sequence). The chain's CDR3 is CSARDGRGETQYF. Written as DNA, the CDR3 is TGCAGTGCTAGAGATGGGCGGGGGGAGACCCAGTACTTC.

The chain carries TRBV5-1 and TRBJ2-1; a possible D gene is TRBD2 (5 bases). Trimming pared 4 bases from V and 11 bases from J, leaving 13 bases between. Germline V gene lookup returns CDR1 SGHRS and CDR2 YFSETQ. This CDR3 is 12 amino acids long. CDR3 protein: CASSPGMRQQFF. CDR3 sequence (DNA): TGCGCCAGCAGCCCCGGGATGAGGCAGCAGTTCTTC.

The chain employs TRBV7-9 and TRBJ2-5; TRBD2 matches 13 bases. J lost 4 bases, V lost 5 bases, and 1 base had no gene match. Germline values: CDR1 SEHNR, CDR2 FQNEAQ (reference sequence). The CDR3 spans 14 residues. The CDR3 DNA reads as TGTGCCAGCAGCCGGACTAGCGGGGGAGAGACCCAGTACTTC. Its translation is CASSRTSGGETQYF.

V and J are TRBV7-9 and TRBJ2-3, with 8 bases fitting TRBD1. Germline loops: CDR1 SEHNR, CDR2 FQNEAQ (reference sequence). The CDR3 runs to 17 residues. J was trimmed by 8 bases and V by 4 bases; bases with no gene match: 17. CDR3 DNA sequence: TGTGCCAGCAGCTCGGAGACAGGGGACCTTGTTTGGGGTACGCAGTATTTT. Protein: CASSSETGDLVWGTQYF. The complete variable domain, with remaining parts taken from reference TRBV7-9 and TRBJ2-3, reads DTGVSQNPRHKITKRGQNVTFRCDPISEHNRLYWYRQTLGQGPEFLTYFQNEAQLEKSRLLSDRFSAERPKGSFSTLEIQRTEQGDSAMYLCASSSETGDLVWGTQYFGPGTRLTVL.

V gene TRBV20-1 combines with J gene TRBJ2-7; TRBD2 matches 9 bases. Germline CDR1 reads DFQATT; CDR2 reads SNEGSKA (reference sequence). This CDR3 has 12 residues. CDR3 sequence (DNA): TGCTCAGTCCCGGGACTAGCATACGAGCAGTACTTC. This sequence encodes CSVPGLAYEQYF.

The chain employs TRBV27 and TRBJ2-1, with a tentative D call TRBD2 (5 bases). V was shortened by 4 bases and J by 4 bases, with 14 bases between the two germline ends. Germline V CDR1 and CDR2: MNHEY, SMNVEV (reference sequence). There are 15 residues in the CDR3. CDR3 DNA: TGTGCCAGCAGTTACGAGGGCCCCAATTACAATGAGCAGTTCTTC. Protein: CASSYEGPNYNEQFF.

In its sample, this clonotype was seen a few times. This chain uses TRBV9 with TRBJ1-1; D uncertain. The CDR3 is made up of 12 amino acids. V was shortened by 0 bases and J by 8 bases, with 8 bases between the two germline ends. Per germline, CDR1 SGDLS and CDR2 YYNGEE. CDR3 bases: TGTGCCAGCAGCGTAGTAGGCAGGGAAGCTTTCTTT. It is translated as CASSVVGREAFF.

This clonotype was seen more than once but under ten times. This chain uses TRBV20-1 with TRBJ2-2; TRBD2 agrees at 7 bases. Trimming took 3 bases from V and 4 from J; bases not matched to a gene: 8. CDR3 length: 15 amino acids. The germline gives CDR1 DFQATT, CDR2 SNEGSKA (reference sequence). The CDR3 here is CSARGRGGLTGELFF. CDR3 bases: TGCAGTGCTAGGGGGAGGGGAGGGCTCACCGGGGAGCTGTTTTTT.

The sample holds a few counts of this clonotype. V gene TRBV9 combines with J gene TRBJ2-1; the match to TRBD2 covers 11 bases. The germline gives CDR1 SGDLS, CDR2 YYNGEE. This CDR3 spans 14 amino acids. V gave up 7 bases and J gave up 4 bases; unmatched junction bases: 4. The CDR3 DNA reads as TGTGCCAGCTCCCGGACTAGCGGGTACAATGAGCAGTTCTTC. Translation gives CASSRTSGYNEQFF.

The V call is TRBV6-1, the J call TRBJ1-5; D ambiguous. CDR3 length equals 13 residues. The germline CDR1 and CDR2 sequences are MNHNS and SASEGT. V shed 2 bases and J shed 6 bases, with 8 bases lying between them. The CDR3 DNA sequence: TGTGCCAGCAGTGAAAAGGCAGGTCAGCCCCAGCATTTT. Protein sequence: CASSEKAGQPQHF.

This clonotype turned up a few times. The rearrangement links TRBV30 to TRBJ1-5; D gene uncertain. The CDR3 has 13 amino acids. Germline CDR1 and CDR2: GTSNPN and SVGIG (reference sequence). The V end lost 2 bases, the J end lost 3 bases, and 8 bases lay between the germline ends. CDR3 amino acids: CAWSLEYNQPQHF. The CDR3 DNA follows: TGTGCCTGGAGTCTGGAATACAATCAGCCCCAGCATTTT.